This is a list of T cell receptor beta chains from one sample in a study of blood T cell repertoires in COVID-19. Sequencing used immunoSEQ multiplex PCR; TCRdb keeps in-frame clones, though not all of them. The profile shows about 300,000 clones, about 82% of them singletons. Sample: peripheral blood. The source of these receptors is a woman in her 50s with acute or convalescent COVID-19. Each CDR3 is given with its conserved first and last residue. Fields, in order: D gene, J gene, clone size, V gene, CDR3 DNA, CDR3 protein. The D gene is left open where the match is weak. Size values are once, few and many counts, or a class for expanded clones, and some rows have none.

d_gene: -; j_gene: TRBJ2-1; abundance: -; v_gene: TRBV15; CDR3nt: TGTGCCACCAGCAGAGCGGGGCGGAGGGCCTACAATGAGCAGTTCTTC; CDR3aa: CATSRAGRRAYNEQFF
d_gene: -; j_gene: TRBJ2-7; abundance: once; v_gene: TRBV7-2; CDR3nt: TGTGCCAGCAGCTTTGAGAAACGAGGTGGGTTGTCCTTC; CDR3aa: CASSFEKRGGLSF
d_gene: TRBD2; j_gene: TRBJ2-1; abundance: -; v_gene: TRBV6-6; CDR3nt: TGTGCCAGCAGCAAGGGAGCGGGAGGAGGCAATGAGCAGTTCTTC; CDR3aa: CASSKGAGGGNEQFF
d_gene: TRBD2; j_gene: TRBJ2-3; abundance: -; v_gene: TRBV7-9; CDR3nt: TGTGCCAGCAGCTTTTTCCTAGCGGCCTCCACAGATACGCAGTATTTT; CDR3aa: CASSFFLAASTDTQYF
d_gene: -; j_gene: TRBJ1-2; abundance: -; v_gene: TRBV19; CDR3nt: TGTGCCAGTACCAACTCCCGACAGTATGGCTACACCTTC; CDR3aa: CASTNSRQYGYTF
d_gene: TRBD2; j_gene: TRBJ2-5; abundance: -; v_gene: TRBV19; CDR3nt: TGTGCCAGTAGTAGGGCTCTCCCTAGCGGGAGAGGAGAGACCCAGTACTTC; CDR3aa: CASSRALPSGRGETQYF
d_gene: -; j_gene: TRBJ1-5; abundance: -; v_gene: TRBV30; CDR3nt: TGTGCCTGGAGTGTACGAGATGATCAGCCCCAGCATTTT; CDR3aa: CAWSVRDDQPQHF
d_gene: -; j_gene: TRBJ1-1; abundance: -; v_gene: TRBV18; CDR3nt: TGTGCCAGCTCACCACCCGAGGGCCCCTTTATTGAAGCTTTCTTT; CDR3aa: CASSPPEGPFIEAFF
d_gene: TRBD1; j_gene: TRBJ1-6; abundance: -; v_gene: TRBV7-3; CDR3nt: TGTGCCAGCAGCTTAAGAGGGGGCGCAAATTCACCCCTCCACTTT; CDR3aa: CASSLRGGANSPLHF
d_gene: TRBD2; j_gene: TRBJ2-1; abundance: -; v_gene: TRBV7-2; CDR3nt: TGTGCCAGCAGCTGGGGGGGGAGCTCCTACAATGAGCAGTTCTTC; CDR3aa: CASSWGGSSYNEQFF
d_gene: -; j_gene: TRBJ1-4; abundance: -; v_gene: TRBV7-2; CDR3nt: TGTGCCAGCAGCTTAGGAACCGGGTCTCGACATGAAAAACTGTTTTTT; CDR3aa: CASSLGTGSRHEKLFF
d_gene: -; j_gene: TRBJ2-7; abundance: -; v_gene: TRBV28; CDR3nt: TGTGCCAGCAGCTTTAGAGACAGGTACGAGCAGTACTTC; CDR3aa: CASSFRDRYEQYF
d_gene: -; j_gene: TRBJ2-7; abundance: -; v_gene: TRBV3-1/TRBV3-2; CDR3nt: TGTGCCAGCAGCCAAGACCGGGAAAGGTTTGACGAGCAGTACTTC; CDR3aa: CASSQDRERFDEQYF
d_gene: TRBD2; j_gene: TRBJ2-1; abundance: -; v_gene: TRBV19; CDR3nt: TGTGCCAGTAAAGGGACTAGCGGGAGATATCCCTACAATGAGCAGTTCTTC; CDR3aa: CASKGTSGRYPYNEQFF
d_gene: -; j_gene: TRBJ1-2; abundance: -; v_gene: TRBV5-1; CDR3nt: TGCGCCAGCAGCTTCCTTGACAGAATGGGCTATGGCTACACCTTC; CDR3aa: CASSFLDRMGYGYTF
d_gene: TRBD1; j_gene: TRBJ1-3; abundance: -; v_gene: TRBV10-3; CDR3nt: TGTGCCATCAGTGAAAGGACAGGGTCGGACACCATATATTTT; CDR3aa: CAISERTGSDTIYF
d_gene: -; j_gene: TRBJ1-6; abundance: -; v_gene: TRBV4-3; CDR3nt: TGCGCCAGCAGCCAAGACGGCAGGGGACGGGATTCACCCCTCCACTTT; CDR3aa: CASSQDGRGRDSPLHF
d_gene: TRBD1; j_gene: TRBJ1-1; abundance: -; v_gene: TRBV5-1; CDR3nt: TGCGCCAGCAGCCGACAGGGTATGAACACTGAAGCTTTCTTT; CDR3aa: CASSRQGMNTEAFF
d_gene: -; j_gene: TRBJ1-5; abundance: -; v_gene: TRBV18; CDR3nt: TGTGCCAGCTCACTACAGGGTGCCCTTGATCAGCCCCAGCATTTT; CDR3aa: CASSLQGALDQPQHF
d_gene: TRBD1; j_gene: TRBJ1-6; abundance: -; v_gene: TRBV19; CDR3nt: TGTGCCAGCACGACATACCAGGGGGGTTCACCCCTCCACTTT; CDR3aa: CASTTYQGGSPLHF
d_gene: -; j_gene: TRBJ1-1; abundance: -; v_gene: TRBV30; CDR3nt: TGTGCCTGGAGTGCCCCTGGGGGGATGGCCACTGAAGCTTTCTTT; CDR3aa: CAWSAPGGMATEAFF
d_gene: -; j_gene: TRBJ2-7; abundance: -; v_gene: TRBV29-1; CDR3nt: TGCAGCGTTAATTGGCCCAACTCCTACGAGCAGTACTTC; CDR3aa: CSVNWPNSYEQYF
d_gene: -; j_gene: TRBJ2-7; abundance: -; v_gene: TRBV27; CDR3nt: TGTGCCAGCAGCAAGAACGGGGTACCCTACGAGCAGTACTTC; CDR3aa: CASSKNGVPYEQYF
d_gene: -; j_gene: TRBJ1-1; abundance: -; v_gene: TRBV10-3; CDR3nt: TGTGCCATCAGTGAGACAGATTTCTCACTGCTGAACACTGAAGCTTTCTTT; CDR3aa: CAISETDFSLLNTEAFF
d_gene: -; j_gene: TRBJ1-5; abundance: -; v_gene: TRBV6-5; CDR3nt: TGTGCCAGCAGTTCCGGGACACTTAGCAATCAGCCCCAGCATTTT; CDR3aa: CASSSGTLSNQPQHF
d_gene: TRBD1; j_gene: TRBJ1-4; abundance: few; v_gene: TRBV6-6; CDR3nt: TGTGCCAGCAGTCGAAAGGGGTCAGGGGGAAATAATGAAAAACTGTTTTTT; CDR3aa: CASSRKGSGGNNEKLFF
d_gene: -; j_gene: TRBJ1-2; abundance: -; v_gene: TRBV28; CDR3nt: TGTGCCAGCAGGCGCACAGGTTATGGCTACACCTTC; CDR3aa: CASRRTGYGYTF
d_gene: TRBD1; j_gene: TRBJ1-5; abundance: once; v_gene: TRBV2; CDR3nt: TGTGCCAGCAGTGAATCAACAGGGGGTCGTCAGCCCCAGCATTTT; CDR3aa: CASSESTGGRQPQHF
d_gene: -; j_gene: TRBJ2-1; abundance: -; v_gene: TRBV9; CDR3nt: TGTGCCAGCAGCGCCCTTAGCGTACCTACCAGAGATGAGCAGTTCTTC; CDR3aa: CASSALSVPTRDEQFF
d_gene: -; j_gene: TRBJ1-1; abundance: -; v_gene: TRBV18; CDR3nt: TGTGCCAGCTCACCATTCGATCTCAGGGGGAACACTGAAGCTTTCTTT; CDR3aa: CASSPFDLRGNTEAFF
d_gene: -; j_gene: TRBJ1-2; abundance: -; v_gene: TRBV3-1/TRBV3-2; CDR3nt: TGTGCCAGCAGCCCTCGGGGAAGTATCGGGGGCTACACCTTC; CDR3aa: CASSPRGSIGGYTF
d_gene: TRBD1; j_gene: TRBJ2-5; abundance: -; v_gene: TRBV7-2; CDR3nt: TGTGCCAGCAGCCGCAGACAGGGGCCAAAGCAAGAGACCCAGTACTTC; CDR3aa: CASSRRQGPKQETQYF
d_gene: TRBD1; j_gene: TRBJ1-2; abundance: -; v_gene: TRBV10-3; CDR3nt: TGTGCCATCAGTTCGACAGGGGGCGATGGCTACACCTTC; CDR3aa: CAISSTGGDGYTF
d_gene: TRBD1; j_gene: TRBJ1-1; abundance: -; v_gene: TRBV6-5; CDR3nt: TGTGCCAGCAACTCTAACAGGGGAAACACTGAAGCTTTCTTT; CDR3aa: CASNSNRGNTEAFF
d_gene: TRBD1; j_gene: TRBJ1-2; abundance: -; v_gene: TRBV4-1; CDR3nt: TGCGCCAGCAGCCAACTGACAGGGGGGCTAAACTATGGCTACACGTTC; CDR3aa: CASSQLTGGLNYGYTF
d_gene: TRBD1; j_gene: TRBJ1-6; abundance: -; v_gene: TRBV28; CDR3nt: TGTGCCAGCAGCAGTCCCGGGACAGGGGGCGCTTTTAATTCACCCCTCCACTTT; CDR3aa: CASSSPGTGGAFNSPLHF
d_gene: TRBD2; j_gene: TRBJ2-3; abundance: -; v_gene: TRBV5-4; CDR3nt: TGTGCCAGCAGCAGGGGACTAGCGGGAGGGGGCACAGATACGCAGTATTTT; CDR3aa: CASSRGLAGGGTDTQYF
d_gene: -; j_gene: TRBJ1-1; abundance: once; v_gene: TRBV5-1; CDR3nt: TGCGCCAGCAGCCTACGGGGTGGCACTGAAGCTTTCTTT; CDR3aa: CASSLRGGTEAFF
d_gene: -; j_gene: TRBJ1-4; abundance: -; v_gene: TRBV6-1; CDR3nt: TGTGCCAGCAGTGCCACCGACAGTTCAACTAATGAAAAACTGTTTTTT; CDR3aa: CASSATDSSTNEKLFF
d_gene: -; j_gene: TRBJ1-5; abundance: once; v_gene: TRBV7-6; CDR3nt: TGTGCCAGCAGCTTAGCGTTAGATCAGCCCCAGCATTTT; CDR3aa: CASSLALDQPQHF
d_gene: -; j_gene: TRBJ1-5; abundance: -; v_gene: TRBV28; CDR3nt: TGTGCCAGCAGTTTAGGCCCCCGGCCCCAGCATTTT; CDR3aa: CASSLGPRPQHF
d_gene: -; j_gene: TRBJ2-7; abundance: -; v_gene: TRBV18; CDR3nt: TGTGCCAGCTCACCGAACAGGTTCGACGAGCAGTACTTC; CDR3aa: CASSPNRFDEQYF
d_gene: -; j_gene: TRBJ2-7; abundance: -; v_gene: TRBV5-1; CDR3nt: TGCGCCAGCAGCACTTACGGGTCGTGGAGGGAGCAGTACTTC; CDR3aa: CASSTYGSWREQYF
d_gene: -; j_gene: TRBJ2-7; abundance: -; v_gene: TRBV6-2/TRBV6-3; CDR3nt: TGTGCCAGCAGTTACACGTTATTTCGGCGGAGCTCCTACGAGCAGTACTTC; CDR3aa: CASSYTLFRRSSYEQYF
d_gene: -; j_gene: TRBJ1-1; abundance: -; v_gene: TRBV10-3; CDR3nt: TGTGCCGTACGAGGGACACTCACAATAAACACTGAAGCTTTCTTT; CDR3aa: CAVRGTLTINTEAFF
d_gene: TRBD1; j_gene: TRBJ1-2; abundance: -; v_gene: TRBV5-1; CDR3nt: TGCGCCAGCAGCTTGATCCCCGGGACAGTCTATGGCTACACCTTC; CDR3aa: CASSLIPGTVYGYTF
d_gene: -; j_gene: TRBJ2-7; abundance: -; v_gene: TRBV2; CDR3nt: TGTGCCAGCAGTGAGGCCCGGTCTTGGGGGGTTAATTACGAGCAGTACTTC; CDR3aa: CASSEARSWGVNYEQYF
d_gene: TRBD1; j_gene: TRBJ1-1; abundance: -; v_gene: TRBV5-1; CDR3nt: TGCGCCAGCAGCTTCTCAGGGGGCCAGAACACTGAAGCTTTCTTT; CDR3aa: CASSFSGGQNTEAFF
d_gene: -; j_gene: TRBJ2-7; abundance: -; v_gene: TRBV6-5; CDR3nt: TGTGCCAGCAGAAAGCTCACAGGGCACGAGCAGTACTTC; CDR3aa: CASRKLTGHEQYF
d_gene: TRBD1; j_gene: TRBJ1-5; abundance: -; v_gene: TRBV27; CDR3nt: TGTGCCAGCAGTTTATCGTGGGACAGGTCAAGCAATCAGCCCCAGCATTTT; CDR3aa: CASSLSWDRSSNQPQHF
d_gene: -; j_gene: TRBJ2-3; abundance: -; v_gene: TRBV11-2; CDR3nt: TGTGCCAGCAGAACCTACCGGGGCACAGATACGCAGTATTTT; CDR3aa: CASRTYRGTDTQYF
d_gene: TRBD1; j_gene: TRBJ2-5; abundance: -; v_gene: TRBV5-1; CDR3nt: TGCGCCAGCAGCTCCTCCGGGACAGGAGAAGAGACCCAGTACTTC; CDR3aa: CASSSSGTGEETQYF
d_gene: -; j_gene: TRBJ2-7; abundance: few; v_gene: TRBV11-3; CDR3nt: TGTGCCAGCAGCTTCAATACAGGGTACGAGCAGTACTTC; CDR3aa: CASSFNTGYEQYF
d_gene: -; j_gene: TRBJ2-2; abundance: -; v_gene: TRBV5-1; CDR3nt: TGCGCCAGCAGCTTGGGAGAAGCCGGGGAGCTGTTTTTT; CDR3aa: CASSLGEAGELFF
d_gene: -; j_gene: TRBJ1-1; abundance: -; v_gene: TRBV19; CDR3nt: TGTGCCAGTAGCACCGGGACATGGGCTGAAGCTTTCTTT; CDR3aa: CASSTGTWAEAFF
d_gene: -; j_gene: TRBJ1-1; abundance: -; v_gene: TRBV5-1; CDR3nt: TGCGCCAGCAGCTTACTAGAGAACACTGAAGCTTTCTTT; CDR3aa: CASSLLENTEAFF
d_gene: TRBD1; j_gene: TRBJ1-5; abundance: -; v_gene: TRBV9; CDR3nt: TGTGCCAGCAGCCTACAGGGGGGCGATCAGCCCCAGCATTTT; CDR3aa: CASSLQGGDQPQHF
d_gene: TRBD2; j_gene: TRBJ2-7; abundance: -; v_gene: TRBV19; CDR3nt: TGTGCCAGTAGTCCTAGCGGGAGGGCCTGGTCTCAATACGAGCAGTACTTC; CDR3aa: CASSPSGRAWSQYEQYF
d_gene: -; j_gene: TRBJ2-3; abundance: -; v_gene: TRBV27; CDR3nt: TGTGCCAGCAGTCCAAGAAGAGCGACAGATACGCAGTATTTT; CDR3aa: CASSPRRATDTQYF
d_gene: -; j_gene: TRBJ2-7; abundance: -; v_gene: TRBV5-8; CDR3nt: TGTGCCAGCGGTGTCAGGGGTTCCTACGAGCAGTACTTC; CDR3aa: CASGVRGSYEQYF